The clone carrying this T cell receptor beta chain was seen repeatedly, ten times or more. TCRdb re-analysed the PCR reads in MiXCR, keeping a single row per CDR3 protein. Of about 85,000 distinct CDR3 sequences detected, roughly half appear once; the ten largest clones hold over 9%. These data belong to a study of CDR3 diversity in severe acne. From germline, CDR1 is SQVTM and CDR2 ANQGSEA. Trimming left V 4 bases short and J 3 bases short, with 7 bases between. The CDR3 contains 13 residues. V is TRBV29-1 and J is TRBJ2-6; D not certain. The specimen sequenced was blood. This clonotype was sampled from a male donor in good health, serving as a control. In DNA, the CDR3 is TGCAGCGTTGCGGCAGATGGGGCCAACGTCCTGACTTTC. As protein: CSVAADGANVLTF.